The TCR beta chain described here comes from a study of shared clonotypes between healthy human individuals. The germline V gene has CDR1 SGHNT and CDR2 YYREEE (reference sequence). The CDR3 has 14 amino acids. V lost 2 bases, J lost 10 bases, and 5 bases stayed unmatched. As to this clone: Its antigen is unidentified.

Donation came from healthy HIV-negative adults that had no recent acute infections or vaccinations. The study's findings and limits: In a few donors, approximately 5% of naive CD4 clonotypes appeared in common.

Measured with immunoSEQ multiplex PCR; TCRdb has only the in-frame clones, and not every one. The table has 2 million to 3 million clones, 93% seen once. The chain uses TRBV5-4 and TRBJ1-6; TRBD1 agrees at 8 bases. The sequenced material came from naive CD4+ T cells from PBMCs. Stated subset: CD45RA+ positively selected. The receptor was derived from a young man in good health. Some clones in this sample may be carry-over from other donors' samples. The DNA for the CDR3 is TGTGCCAGCAGCTTTGACAGGGGTGGGTCACCCCTCCACTTT. This translates into CASSFDRGGSPLHF. Filled out from reference TRBV5-4 and TRBJ1-6, the complete variable domain reads ETGVTQSPTHLIKTRGQQVTLRCSSQSGHNTVSWYQQALGQGPQFIFQYYREEENGRGNFPPRFSGLQFPNYSSELNVNALELDDSALYLCASSFDRGGSPLHFGNGTRLTVT.